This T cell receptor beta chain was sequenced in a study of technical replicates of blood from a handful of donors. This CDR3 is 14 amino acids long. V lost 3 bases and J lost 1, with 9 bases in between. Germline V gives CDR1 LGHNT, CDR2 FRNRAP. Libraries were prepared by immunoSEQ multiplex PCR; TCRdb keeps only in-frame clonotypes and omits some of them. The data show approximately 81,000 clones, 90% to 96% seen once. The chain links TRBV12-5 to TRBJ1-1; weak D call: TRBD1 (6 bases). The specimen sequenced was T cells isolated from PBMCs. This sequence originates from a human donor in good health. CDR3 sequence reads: CASGLWTANTEAFF. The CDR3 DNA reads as TGTGCTAGTGGTTTATGGACAGCGAACACTGAAGCTTTCTTT.